This T cell receptor (beta chain) was sequenced during a study of T cell responses to AZD1222 COVID-19 vaccine. General study points: Spike-specific TCR breadth and depth went up after people got two AZD1222 doses. Regions 160-218 and 743-854 dominated among vaccine-associated CD4 TCRs spanning spike.

On this clone: The antigen is not known.

Produced via immunoSEQ multiplex PCR; TCRdb's table is partial and in-frame only. The table shows some 170,000 clones, with 92% occurring only once. The study pooled second doses at about 4 or about 12 weeks. Germline assignment: CDR1 WSHSY and CDR2 SAAADI. This CDR3 has 13 residues. J lost 6 bases, V lost 5 bases, and 5 bases had no gene match. The TCR comes from an adult who received the AZD1222 COVID-19 vaccine. Sequenced material: peripheral blood, taken 28 days after the second AZD1222 dose. This chain links TRBV10-2 with TRBJ1-2; TRBD1 aligns across 8 bases. The CDR3 coding sequence is TGCGCCAGCAGTACCGGACAGGGAGATGGCTACACCTTC. As protein: CASSTGQGDGYTF.